The present TCR beta chain was sequenced within a study of blood T cell repertoires in COVID-19. Overall study context: COVID-19 samples collected from the United States, Italy and Spain covered acute and convalescent phases. T cells, B-cell-depleted T cells, or PBMCs provided the cDNA or gDNA that served as material.

Germline loops: CDR1 MNHEY, CDR2 SVGAGI. Deletions cut 11 bases from V and 5 bases from J, with 18 bases between. CDR3 size: 13 residues. Original handling: For nucleated cells, counts were estimated from reference gene primer amplification. Here immunoSEQ multiplex PCR was the method, and the copy in TCRdb shows in-frame clones only, minus some. From that table come the V and J calls and clone size; the DNA was used to work out D and trimming. The table includes about 250,000 clones, approximately 80% detected once. Material: peripheral blood. This clonotype was sampled from a woman over 75 with active or convalescent COVID-19. The chain is built from TRBV6-5 and TRBJ2-5; D is perhaps TRBD2 (7 bases). The CDR3 DNA reads as TGTGCCGTCCGAGGGGGGGGTTATGAGACCCAGTACTTC. Amino acids: CAVRGGGYETQYF.